This TCR beta chain was captured in a study of blood T cell repertoires in COVID-19. TCRdb's copy holds only in-frame clones and misses some; the assay was immunoSEQ multiplex PCR. The repertoire includes about 250,000 clones, roughly 80% of them detected once, and approximately 6.3% sits in the top ten. CDR3 size: 16 residues. Trimming left V 1 base short and J 6 bases short, with 16 bases between. Germline V gene lookup returns CDR1 SGHNT and CDR2 YENEEA. Input material: peripheral blood. The sequence derives from a woman aged 55-69 years with active or convalescent COVID-19. V and J are TRBV11-3 and TRBJ2-1, with D possibly matching TRBD1 (6 bases). The CDR3 DNA is TGTGCCAGCAGCTTAGGTGGGGGCATGGGTGGCAATGAGCAGTTCTTC. As protein: CASSLGGGMGGNEQFF.